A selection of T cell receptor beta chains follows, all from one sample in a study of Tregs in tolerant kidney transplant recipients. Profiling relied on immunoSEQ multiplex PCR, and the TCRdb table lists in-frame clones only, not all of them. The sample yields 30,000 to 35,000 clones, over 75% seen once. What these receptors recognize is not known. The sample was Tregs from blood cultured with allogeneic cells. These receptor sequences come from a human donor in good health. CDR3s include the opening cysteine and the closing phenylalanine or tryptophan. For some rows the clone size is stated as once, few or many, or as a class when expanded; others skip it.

CASSSDSRRGYTF TRBJ1-2 TRBV6-6 .
CASSDGDNSPLHF TRBJ1-6 TRBV5-1 once
CASSVLASPGTGELFF TRBJ2-2 TRBV9 .
CASTWTSGSNIQYF TRBJ2-4 TRBV10-2 .
CASSWPGNQPQHF TRBJ1-5 TRBV6-6 .
CASSLGWGYGYTF TRBJ1-2 TRBV28 medium-sized
CASSPRRSGANVLTF TRBJ2-6 TRBV5-4 .
CAWTGPQSSPLHF TRBJ1-6 TRBV30 .
CATSRAPSGRAQETQYF TRBJ2-5 TRBV15 few
CASSFGLNEKLFF TRBJ1-4 TRBV5-4 .
CASSYAQGQHTQYF TRBJ2-3 TRBV5-4 .
CSVEDRGRGRYGYTF TRBJ1-2 TRBV29-1 .
CASSRDRVGTDTQYF TRBJ2-3 TRBV27 .
CASSFGLVERFF TRBJ2-1 TRBV11-3 .
CASSSGLTYEQYF TRBJ2-7 TRBV5-1 once
CAYSREVGNTIYF TRBJ1-3 TRBV30 .
CASSPRSGGNTEAFF TRBJ1-1 TRBV11-2 .
CASSLGLKTFF TRBJ1-1 TRBV7-2 few
CASTRANTGELFF TRBJ2-2 TRBV6-6 .
CASSLAGTSTYEQYF TRBJ2-7 TRBV7-2 few
CASSPSQGIEAFF TRBJ1-1 TRBV11-2 .
CASSQAIQETQYF TRBJ2-5 TRBV6-1 .
CATWGGPGLAGHGADTQYF TRBJ2-3 TRBV10-3 once
CASEFGLAADTQYF TRBJ2-3 TRBV2 .
CASSLGQGVTEAFF TRBJ1-1 TRBV5-1 .
CASSQSTIAGGLTDTQYF TRBJ2-3 TRBV14 .
CASRHGQSNQPQHF TRBJ1-5 TRBV2 once
CASSYGGRDTEAFF TRBJ1-1 TRBV6-6 .
CAWSRTGMDSPLHF TRBJ1-6 TRBV30 .
CASRRDLAGRAVDTQYF TRBJ2-3 TRBV11-2 .
CASSLTSGSGTYEQYF TRBJ2-7 TRBV7-2 .
CASSLQGVGGEPQHF TRBJ1-5 TRBV4-1 few
CASSSGGALNTGELFF TRBJ2-2 TRBV5-1 .
CASSRRQLLYTDTQYF TRBJ2-3 TRBV14 .
CASNIPGGETQYF TRBJ2-5 TRBV2 .
CASSLDPSIGSETQYF TRBJ2-5 TRBV5-1 .
CASSQGGLEDTGELFF TRBJ2-2 TRBV4-2 .
CASSQDHPNTEAFF TRBJ1-1 TRBV4-2 few
CATSERQGAFIGELFF TRBJ2-2 TRBV15 .
CATRSGGLGNTIYF TRBJ1-3 TRBV15 .
CASSWAGRNSPLHF TRBJ1-6 TRBV27 .
CASSLVPRARDIQETQYF TRBJ2-5 TRBV5-5 .
CASGGLAGVGEQYF TRBJ2-7 TRBV6-1 .
CASSRSVEETQYF TRBJ2-5 TRBV7-3 .
CASSIWDRGYQPQHF TRBJ1-5 TRBV19 .
CASSLLGGGGTGELFF TRBJ2-2 TRBV5-6 .
CAWSRSSGAYEQYF TRBJ2-7 TRBV30 .